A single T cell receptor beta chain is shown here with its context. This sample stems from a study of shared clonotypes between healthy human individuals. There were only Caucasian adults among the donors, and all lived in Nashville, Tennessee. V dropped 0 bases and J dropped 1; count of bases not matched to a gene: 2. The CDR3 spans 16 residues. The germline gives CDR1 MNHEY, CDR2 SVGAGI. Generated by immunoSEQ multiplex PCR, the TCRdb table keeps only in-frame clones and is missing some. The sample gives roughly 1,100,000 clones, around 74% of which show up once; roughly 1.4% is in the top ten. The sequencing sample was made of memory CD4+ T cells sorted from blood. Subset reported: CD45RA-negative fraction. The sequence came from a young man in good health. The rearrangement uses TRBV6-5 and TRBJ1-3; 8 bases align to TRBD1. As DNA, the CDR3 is TGTGCCAGCAGTTACTCGGGACAGGATTCTGGAAACACCATATATTTT. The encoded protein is CASSYSGQDSGNTIYF.